The entry that follows covers one TCR beta chain sequence. It lacks a known antigen. There are no base qualities to consult, and no much larger clone falls within one base. The time point label here, explained by the study, means: baseline before first vaccination. The vaccinee samples were drawn from two UK trials, COV001 and COV002, one of which was a single-blind randomized controlled phase 2/3 trial testing AZD1222 (ChAdOx1 nCoV-19) in healthy adults. For TCRbeta chain sequencing, PBMC samples from trial participants were taken at day 0 and at day 28 after the second dose. V lost 8 bases and J lost 3 bases; the stretch between them is 19 bases long. The CDR3 runs 15 amino acids, cysteine and phenylalanine included. Only CDR3 DNA remains: 45 bases, in frame from the first base. Via the germline V gene, CDR1 is SGHTA and CDR2 FQGNSA. The source of the sample is a study of T cell responses to AZD1222 COVID-19 vaccine (dated by TCRdb to about 2021). About the study as a whole: AZD1222 recipients given second doses at about 4 weeks or at about 12 weeks were pooled, since spike-specific TCR depth and breadth were not found to differ between the two schedules. A total of over 230 trial participants underwent TCR sequencing, of whom approximately 200 had received two doses of AZD1222 and approximately 25 had received two doses of the MenACWY control vaccine. Enrollment into the trials was organized by age into subgroups of 18-55, 56-69 and 70-plus years, and those subgroups contained roughly 140, 27 and 60 TCR-sequenced participants, respectively.

The CDR3 regions of human TCRbeta chains were analyzed by immunosequencing. The study's processing was this. TCRs in the repertoires were compared against a reference library of SARS-CoV-2-specific TCRs that had been generated with the MIRA antigen-specificity platform. Breadth meant the fraction of unique TCRs that were SARS-CoV-2-associated, whereas depth meant the fraction of total T cells that were SARS-CoV-2-associated. Using the MIRA data, each spike-specific TCR was assigned both to the spike region to which the TCR was reactive and to a CD4 or CD8 class. Log10-transformed breadth and depth values were compared by one-way ANOVA with Sidak's multiple comparisons tests. TCRdb obtained this table from immuneACCESS and retained in-frame rearrangements with V and J assigned. These tables miss some clones; where compared with another copy, unresolved V genes account for less than half of the shortfall, and the remainder is unexplained. That table furnishes V, J and clone size, whereas the DNA furnished D and trimming. The sample profile shows some 80,000 clones; around 88% of them were found once. 8.5% to 10% of the sample belongs to the ten largest clones.

Study-wide conclusions, independent of this receptor: Most participants were white British and females outnumbered males, and the authors suggested that clonal diversity may have been underestimated. The vaccine-associated CD4 TCRs covered the entire spike protein, and the dominant responses fell in regions 160-218 and 743-854. Conclusions about previously exposed vaccinees are limited because only five to seven AZD1222 recipients were SARS-CoV-2 seropositive at baseline. The 56-69-year group was small, and its depth increase did not reach significance, likely because of low power. Because no day 14 peak-response samples were available, repertoires were characterized only after the peak T cell response. After two AZD1222 doses, both the breadth and the depth of spike-specific TCRs were significantly higher than at day 0 and than in MenACWY recipients. Reportedly, close to half of the unique spike-specific TCRs recognized epitopes lying outside the regions that are mutated in the B.1.351 and B.1.1.7 variants.

The chain was built from TRBV7-2 and TRBJ1-1; D gene: possibly TRBD1, on 6 matching bases. This clonotype was sampled from an adult in good health. Sample: peripheral blood, taken on day 0 of AZD1222 vaccination. The nucleotides read TGTGCCAGCTCAACCCTCGGGGGCTCCGACACTGAAGCTTTCTTT. Its protein reads: CASSTLGGSDTEAFF.